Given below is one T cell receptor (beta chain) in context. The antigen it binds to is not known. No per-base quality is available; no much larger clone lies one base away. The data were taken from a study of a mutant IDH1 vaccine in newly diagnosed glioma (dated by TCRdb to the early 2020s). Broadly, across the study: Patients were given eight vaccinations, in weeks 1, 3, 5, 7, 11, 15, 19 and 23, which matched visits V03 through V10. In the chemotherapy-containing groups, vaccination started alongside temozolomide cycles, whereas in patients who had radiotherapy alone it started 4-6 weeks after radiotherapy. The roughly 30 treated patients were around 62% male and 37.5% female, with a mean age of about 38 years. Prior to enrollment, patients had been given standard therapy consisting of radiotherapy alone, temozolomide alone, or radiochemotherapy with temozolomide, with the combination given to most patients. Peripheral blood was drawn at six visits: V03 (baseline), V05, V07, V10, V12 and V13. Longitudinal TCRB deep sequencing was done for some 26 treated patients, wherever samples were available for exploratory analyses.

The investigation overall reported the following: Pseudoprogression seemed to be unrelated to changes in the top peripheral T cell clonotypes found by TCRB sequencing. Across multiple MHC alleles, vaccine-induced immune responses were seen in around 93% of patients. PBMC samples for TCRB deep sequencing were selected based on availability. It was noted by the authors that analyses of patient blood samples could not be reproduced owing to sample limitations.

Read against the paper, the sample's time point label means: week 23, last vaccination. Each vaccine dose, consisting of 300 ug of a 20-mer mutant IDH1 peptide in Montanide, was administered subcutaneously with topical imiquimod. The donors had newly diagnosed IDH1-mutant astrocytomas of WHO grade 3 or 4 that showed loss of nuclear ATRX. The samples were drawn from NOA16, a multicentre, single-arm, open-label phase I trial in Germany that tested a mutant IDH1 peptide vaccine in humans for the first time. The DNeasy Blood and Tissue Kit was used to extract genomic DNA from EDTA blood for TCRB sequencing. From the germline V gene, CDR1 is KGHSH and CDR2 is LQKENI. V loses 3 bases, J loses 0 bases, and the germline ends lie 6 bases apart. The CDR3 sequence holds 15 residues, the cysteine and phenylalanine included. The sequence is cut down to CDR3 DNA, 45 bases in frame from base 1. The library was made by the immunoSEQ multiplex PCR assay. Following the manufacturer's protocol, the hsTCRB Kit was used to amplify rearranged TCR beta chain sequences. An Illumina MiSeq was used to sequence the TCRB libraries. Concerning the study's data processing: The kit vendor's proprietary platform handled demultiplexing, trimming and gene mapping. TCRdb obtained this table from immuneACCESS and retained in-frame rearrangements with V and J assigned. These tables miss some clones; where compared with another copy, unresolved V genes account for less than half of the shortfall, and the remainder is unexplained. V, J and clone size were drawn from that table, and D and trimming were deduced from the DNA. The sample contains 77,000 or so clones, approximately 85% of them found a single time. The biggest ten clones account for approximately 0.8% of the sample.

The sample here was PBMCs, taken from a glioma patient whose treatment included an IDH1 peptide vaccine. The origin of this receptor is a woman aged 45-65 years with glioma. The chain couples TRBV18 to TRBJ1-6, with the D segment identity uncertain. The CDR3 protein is CASSPESSYNSPLHF. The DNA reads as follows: TGTGCCAGCTCACCCGAGAGCTCCTATAATTCACCCCTCCACTTT.